This T cell receptor beta chain emerged from a study of blood T cell repertoires in COVID-19. Study context: The study drew acute and convalescent COVID-19 samples from the United States, Italy and Spain. Sample material is recorded as cDNA or gDNA derived from T cells, B-cell-depleted T cells, or PBMCs.

Measured with immunoSEQ multiplex PCR; TCRdb has only the in-frame clones, and not every one. The table includes roughly 61,000 clones, over 75% detected once. CDR3 length equals 15 residues. Per germline, CDR1 MDHEN and CDR2 SYDVKM. The V segment lost 3 bases and the J segment 0 bases; nucleotides outside the gene matches: 2. The receptor comes from an elderly man with acute or convalescent COVID-19. V is TRBV28 and J is TRBJ1-5; 7 bases align to TRBD1. The sequencing input was peripheral blood. CDR3 in amino acids: CASSLGQHSNQPQHF. In DNA, the CDR3 is TGTGCCAGCAGTTTGGGACAGCATAGCAATCAGCCCCAGCATTTT.